This TCR beta chain was captured by sequencing in a study of blood T cells in healthy people across ages. Study as a whole: Roughly one uniquely barcoded beta molecule per two T cells was captured. The study, taken as a whole, reports: Diversity of TCR beta per million T cells declined in a roughly linear way with age. Estimates based on one million T cells were treated as lower bounds.

Together with a sample-barcoded 5' primer, a J-beta primer mix was included in a second PCR lasting about 7 to 11 cycles. TCRdb ran MiXCR on the 5' RACE reads and lists one entry per CDR3 protein. The table lists approximately 770,000 distinct CDR3 sequences, 55% to 75% of them singletons. The CDR3 runs to 14 residues. The ends were cut back, 0 bases at V and 8 bases at J, with 14 bases in the middle. Germline CDR1 is SGHDT and CDR2 is YYEEEE. On this clonotype: The target antigen is unknown.

This receptor was taken from a man aged 25 to 40 in good health. The gene calls are TRBV5-6 and TRBJ1-1, with no clear D. The sequencing sample was made of blood. CDR3 amino acids: CASSLATIQAEAFF. CDR3 coding DNA: TGTGCCAGCAGCTTGGCCACGATCCAGGCCGAAGCTTTCTTT.